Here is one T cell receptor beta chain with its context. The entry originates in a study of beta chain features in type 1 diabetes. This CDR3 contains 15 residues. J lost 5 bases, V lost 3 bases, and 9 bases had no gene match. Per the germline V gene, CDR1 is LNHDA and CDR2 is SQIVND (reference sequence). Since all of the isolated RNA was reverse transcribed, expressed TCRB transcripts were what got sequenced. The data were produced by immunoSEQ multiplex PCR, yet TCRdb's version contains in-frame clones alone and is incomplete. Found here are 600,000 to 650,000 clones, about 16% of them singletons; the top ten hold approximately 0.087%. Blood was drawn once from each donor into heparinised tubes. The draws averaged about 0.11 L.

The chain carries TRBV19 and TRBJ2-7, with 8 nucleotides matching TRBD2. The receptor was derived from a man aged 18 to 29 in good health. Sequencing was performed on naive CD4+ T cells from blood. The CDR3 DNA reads TGTGCCAGTAGTATCAGGGGTGCGGGAGGCCACGAGCAGTACTTC. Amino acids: CASSIRGAGGHEQYF.